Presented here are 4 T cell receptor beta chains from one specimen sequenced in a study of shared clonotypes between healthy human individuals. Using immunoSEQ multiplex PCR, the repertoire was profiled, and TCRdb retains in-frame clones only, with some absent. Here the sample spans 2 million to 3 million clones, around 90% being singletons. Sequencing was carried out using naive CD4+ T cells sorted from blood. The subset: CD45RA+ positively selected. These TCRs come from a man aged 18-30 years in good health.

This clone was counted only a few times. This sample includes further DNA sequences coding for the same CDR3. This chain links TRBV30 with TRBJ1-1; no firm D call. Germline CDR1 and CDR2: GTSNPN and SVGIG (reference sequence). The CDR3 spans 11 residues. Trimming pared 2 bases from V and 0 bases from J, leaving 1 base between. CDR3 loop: CAWSLNTEAFF. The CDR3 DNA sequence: TGTGCCTGGAGTCTGAACACTGAAGCTTTCTTT.

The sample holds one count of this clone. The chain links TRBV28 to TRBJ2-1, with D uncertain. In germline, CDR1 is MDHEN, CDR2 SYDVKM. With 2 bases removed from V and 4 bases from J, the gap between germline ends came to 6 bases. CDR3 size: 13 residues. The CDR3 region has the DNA TGTGCCAGCAGTTTAGTGGATTACAATGAGCAGTTCTTC. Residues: CASSLVDYNEQFF.

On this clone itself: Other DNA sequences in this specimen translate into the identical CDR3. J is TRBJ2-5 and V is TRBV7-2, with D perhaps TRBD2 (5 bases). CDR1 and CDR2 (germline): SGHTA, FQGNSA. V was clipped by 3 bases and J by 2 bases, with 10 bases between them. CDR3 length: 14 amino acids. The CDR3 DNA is TGTGCCAGCAGCTTGTCAGGAGGACAAGAGACCCAGTACTTC. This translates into CASSLSGGQETQYF.

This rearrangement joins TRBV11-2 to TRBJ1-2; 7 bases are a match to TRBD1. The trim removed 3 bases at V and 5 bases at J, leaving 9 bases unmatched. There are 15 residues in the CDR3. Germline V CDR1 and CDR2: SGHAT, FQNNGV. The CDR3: CASSLNLPGQYGYTF. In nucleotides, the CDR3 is TGTGCCAGCAGCTTGAACCTACCGGGACAGTATGGCTACACCTTC.